Listed below are T cell receptor beta chains from one sample, sequenced in a study of blood T cell repertoires in COVID-19. The data were produced by immunoSEQ multiplex PCR, yet TCRdb's version contains in-frame clones alone and is incomplete. Among 270,000 or so clones listed, 83% were seen once. The sample comprised peripheral blood. The source is a woman in her 50s who had recovered from COVID-19. The CDR3 runs from the conserved cysteine through the conserved F or W. Each record gives: D gene, J gene, clone size, V gene, CDR3 protein, CDR3 DNA. The D gene is left open where the match is weak. Rows give clone size only sometimes, using once, few, many, or a class for an expanded clone.

>TRBD1|TRBJ1-1|-|TRBV28
CASSSGQESTEAFF
TGTGCCAGCAGTTCTGGACAGGAGAGTACTGAAGCTTTCTTT
>-|TRBJ1-1|-|TRBV7-2
CASSSGTPNQNTEAFF
TGTGCCAGCAGCTCCGGGACACCGAACCAGAACACTGAAGCTTTCTTT
>-|TRBJ1-5|few|TRBV19
CASSTISGGLGQPQHF
TGTGCCAGTAGCACTATTTCGGGGGGCTTAGGTCAGCCCCAGCATTTT
>-|TRBJ2-6|few|TRBV5-6
CASSSGPSGANVLTF
TGTGCCAGCAGCTCGGGTCCCTCTGGGGCCAACGTCCTGACTTTC
>-|TRBJ2-7|-|TRBV19
CASSTGTQLSYEQYF
TGTGCCAGTAGTACAGGGACACAATTATCCTACGAGCAGTACTTC
>TRBD1|TRBJ1-5|-|TRBV19
CASSGHRGQGRFNQPQHF
TGTGCCAGTAGTGGCCACCGGGGACAGGGTCGATTCAACCAGCCCCAGCATTTT
>-|TRBJ1-4|-|TRBV27
CASSLRRHDEKLFF
TGTGCCAGCAGTTTGCGTAGACATGATGAAAAACTGTTTTTT
>-|TRBJ1-6|-|TRBV30
CAWNGQLNSPLHF
TGTGCCTGGAACGGACAACTTAATTCACCCCTCCACTTT
>-|TRBJ2-1|-|TRBV4-2
CASSLDLIEQFF
TGTGCCAGCAGCCTAGATCTTATTGAGCAGTTCTTC
>TRBD1|TRBJ1-2|-|TRBV29-1
CSALQGAGGYTF
TGCAGCGCATTACAGGGGGCTGGGGGCTACACCTTC
>TRBD1|TRBJ2-2|-|TRBV5-1
CASSSGTGANTGELFF
TGCGCCAGCAGCTCCGGGACAGGGGCGAACACCGGGGAGCTGTTTTTT
>TRBD2|TRBJ2-7|-|TRBV6-5
CASSYSTSGYEQYF
TGTGCCAGCAGTTACTCTACTAGCGGCTACGAGCAGTACTTC
>TRBD1|TRBJ1-5|-|TRBV7-7
CASSRVGTGVHSNQPQHF
TGTGCCAGCAGCAGAGTAGGGACAGGAGTACATAGCAATCAGCCCCAGCATTTT
>TRBD1|TRBJ2-3|-|TRBV11-2
CASSRRDRHPDTQYF
TGTGCCAGCAGCCGAAGGGACAGGCACCCAGATACGCAGTATTTT
>-|TRBJ1-2|-|TRBV14
CASSQLGPYGYTF
TGTGCCAGCAGCCAACTTGGGCCCTATGGCTACACCTTC
>-|TRBJ1-3|-|TRBV4-3
CASSQAVQHSGNTIYF
TGCGCCAGCAGCCAAGCCGTACAACACTCTGGAAACACCATATATTTT
>-|TRBJ2-7|-|TRBV28
CASSPGGLSSYEQYF
TGTGCCAGCAGCCCCGGGGGGCTTAGCTCCTACGAGCAGTACTTC
>TRBD2|TRBJ2-2|once|TRBV9
CASSVGLREGLSSGELFF
TGTGCCAGCAGCGTAGGTCTGCGGGAGGGCCTATCATCCGGGGAGCTGTTTTTT
>TRBD2|TRBJ2-5|-|TRBV9
CASSVGIAGGQETQYF
TGTGCCAGCAGCGTAGGGATAGCGGGAGGGCAGGAGACCCAGTACTTC
>-|TRBJ2-3|-|TRBV7-2
CASSSGGGSTDTQYF
TGTGCCAGCAGCTCCGGTGGGGGGAGCACAGATACGCAGTATTTT
>-|TRBJ1-1|many|TRBV9
CASSDAINQGRVRTEAFF
TGTGCCAGCAGCGATGCCATTAACCAGGGTAGGGTGAGGACTGAAGCTTTCTTT
>-|TRBJ1-1|-|TRBV4-3
CASSQDSGVNTEAFF
TGCGCCAGCAGCCAAGATTCAGGGGTGAACACTGAAGCTTTCTTT
>TRBD1|TRBJ2-1|-|TRBV16
CASSRQGGEQFF
TGTGCCAGCAGCAGACAGGGCGGTGAGCAGTTCTTC
>TRBD1|TRBJ1-1|-|TRBV11-1
CASRPGTGGPRTEAFF
TGTGCCAGCAGACCGGGGACAGGGGGCCCGAGGACTGAAGCTTTCTTT
>-|TRBJ2-3|-|TRBV2
CASSATGPGDTQYF
TGTGCCAGCAGCGCCACAGGGCCGGGGGATACGCAGTATTTT
>TRBD1|TRBJ2-7|-|TRBV29-1
CSAGQAQGYEQYF
TGCAGCGCGGGACAGGCCCAGGGCTACGAGCAGTACTTC
>TRBD2|TRBJ2-3|-|TRBV7-2
CASSLYTTSGSTDTQYF
TGTGCCAGCAGCCTTTACACGACTAGCGGGAGCACAGATACGCAGTATTTT
>-|TRBJ2-1|-|TRBV30
CAWSFLIGEAQFF
TGTGCCTGGAGTTTCCTCATAGGGGAGGCCCAGTTCTTC
>TRBD1|TRBJ2-7|-|TRBV7-7
CASSLGTGPSYEQYF
TGTGCCAGCAGCTTAGGGACAGGGCCGTCCTACGAGCAGTACTTC